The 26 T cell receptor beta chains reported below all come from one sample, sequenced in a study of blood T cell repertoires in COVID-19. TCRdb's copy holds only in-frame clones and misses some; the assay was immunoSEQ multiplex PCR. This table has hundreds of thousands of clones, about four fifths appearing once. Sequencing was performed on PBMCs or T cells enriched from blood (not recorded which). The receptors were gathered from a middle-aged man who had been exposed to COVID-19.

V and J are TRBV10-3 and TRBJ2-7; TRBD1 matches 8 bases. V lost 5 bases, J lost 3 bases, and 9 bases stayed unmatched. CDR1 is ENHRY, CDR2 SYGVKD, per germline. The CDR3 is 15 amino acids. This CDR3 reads CAISTGTGGNYEQYF. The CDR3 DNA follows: TGTGCCATCAGTACGGGGACAGGAGGAAACTACGAGCAGTACTTC.

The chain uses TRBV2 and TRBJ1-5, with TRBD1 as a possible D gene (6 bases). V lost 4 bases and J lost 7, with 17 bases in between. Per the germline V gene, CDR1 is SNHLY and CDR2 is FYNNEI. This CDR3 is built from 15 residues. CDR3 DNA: TGTGCCAGCAGTGCAGGGGTACAGGGTAGACAGCCCCAGCATTTT. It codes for CASSAGVQGRQPQHF.

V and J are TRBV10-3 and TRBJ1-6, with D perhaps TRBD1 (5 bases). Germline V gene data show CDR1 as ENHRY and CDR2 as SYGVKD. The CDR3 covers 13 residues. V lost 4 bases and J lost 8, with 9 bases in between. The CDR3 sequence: CAISGREDSPLHF. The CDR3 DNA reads TGTGCCATCAGTGGCAGGGAAGATTCACCCCTCCACTTT.

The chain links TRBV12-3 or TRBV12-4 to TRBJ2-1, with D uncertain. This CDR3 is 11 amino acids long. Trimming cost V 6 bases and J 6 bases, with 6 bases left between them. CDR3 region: CASSSGNEQFF. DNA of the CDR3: TGTGCCAGCAGCTCAGGCAATGAGCAGTTCTTC.

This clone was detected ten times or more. CDR3 DNA sequence: TGTGCCAGCTCTACGTCTCGGGAGACCCAGTACTTC. This sequence encodes CASSTSRETQYF. V is TRBV18 and J is TRBJ2-5; D is undetermined. Trimming took off 6 bases at V and 5 bases at J, with 10 bases between the two ends. The length of the CDR3 is 12 residues. The germline gives CDR1 KGHSH, CDR2 LQKENI.

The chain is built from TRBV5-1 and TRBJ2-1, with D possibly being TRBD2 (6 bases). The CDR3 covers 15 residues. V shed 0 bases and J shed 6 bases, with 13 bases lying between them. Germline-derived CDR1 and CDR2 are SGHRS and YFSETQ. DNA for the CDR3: TGCGCCAGCAGCTTGGAGGCTAGCGTCGGCAATGAGCAGTTCTTC. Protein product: CASSLEASVGNEQFF. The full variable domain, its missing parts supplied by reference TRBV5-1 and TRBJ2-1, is KAGVTQTPRYLIKTRGQQVTLSCSPISGHRSVSWYQQTPGQGLQFLFEYFSETQRNKGNFPGRFSGRQFSNSRSEMNVSTLELGDSALYLCASSLEASVGNEQFFGPGTRLTVL.

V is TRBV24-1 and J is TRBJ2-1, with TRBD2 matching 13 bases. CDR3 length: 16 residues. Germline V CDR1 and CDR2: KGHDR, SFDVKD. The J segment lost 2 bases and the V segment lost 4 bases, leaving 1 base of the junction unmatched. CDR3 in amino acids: CATSDGLAGAYNEQFF. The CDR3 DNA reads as TGTGCCACCAGTGACGGACTAGCGGGAGCCTACAATGAGCAGTTCTTC.

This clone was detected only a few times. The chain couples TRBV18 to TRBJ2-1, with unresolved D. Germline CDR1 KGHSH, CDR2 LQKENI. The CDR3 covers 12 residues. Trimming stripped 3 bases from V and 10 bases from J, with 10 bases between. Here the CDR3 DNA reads TGTGCCAGCTCACCGTCTACCCGAGAGCAGTTCTTC. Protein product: CASSPSTREQFF.

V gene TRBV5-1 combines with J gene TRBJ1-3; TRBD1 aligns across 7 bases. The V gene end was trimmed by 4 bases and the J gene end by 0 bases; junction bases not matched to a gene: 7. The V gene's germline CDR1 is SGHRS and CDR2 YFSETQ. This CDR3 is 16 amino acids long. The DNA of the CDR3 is TGCGCCAGCAGCCCTATGGGACAGAACTCTGGAAACACCATATATTTT. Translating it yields CASSPMGQNSGNTIYF.

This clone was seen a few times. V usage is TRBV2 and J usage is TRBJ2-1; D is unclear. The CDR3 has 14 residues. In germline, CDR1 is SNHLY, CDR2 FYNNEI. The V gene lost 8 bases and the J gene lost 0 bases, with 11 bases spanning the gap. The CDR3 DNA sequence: TGTGCCAGCCTTGAGACAACCTCCTACAATGAGCAGTTCTTC. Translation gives CASLETTSYNEQFF.

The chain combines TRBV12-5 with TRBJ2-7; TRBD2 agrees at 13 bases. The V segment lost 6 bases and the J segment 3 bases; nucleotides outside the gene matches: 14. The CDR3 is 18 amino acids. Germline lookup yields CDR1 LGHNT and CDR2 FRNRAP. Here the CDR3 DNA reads TGTGCTAGTGGACCGGACATAAGACTAGCGGGAGGTAACTACGAGCAGTACTTC. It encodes CASGPDIRLAGGNYEQYF.

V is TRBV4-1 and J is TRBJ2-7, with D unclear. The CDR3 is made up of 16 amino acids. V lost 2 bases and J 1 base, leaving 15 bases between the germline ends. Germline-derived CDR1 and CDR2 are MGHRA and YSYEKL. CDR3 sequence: CASSQKFASRSYEQYF. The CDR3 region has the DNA TGCGCCAGCAGCCAAAAGTTCGCGAGTAGATCCTACGAGCAGTACTTC.

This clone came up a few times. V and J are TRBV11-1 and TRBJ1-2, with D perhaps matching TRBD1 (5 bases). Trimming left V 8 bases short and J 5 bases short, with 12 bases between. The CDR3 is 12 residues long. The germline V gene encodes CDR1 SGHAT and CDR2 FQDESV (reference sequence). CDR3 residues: CASGAWGYGYTF. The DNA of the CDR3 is TGTGCCAGCGGGGCTTGGGGTTATGGCTACACCTTC.

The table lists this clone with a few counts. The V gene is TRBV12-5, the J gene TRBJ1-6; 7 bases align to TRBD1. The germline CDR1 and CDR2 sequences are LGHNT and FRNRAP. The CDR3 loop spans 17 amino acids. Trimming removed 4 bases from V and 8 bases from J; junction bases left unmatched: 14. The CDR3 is CASGWFRQGVNHSPLHF. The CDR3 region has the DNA TGTGCTAGTGGTTGGTTTCGACAGGGCGTTAATCATTCACCCCTCCACTTT. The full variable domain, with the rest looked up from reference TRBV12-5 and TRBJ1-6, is DARVTQTPRHKVTEMGQEVTMRCQPILGHNTVFWYRQTMMQGLELLAYFRNRAPLDDSGMPKDRFSAEMPDATLATLKIQPSEPRDSAVYFCASGWFRQGVNHSPLHFGNGTRLTVT.

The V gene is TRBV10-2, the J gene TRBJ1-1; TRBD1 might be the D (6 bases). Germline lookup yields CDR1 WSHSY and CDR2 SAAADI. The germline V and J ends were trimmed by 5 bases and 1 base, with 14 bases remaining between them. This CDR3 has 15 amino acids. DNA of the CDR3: TGCGCCAGCAGTCCGACCCAGGGGACGAACACTGAAGCTTTCTTT. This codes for CASSPTQGTNTEAFF.

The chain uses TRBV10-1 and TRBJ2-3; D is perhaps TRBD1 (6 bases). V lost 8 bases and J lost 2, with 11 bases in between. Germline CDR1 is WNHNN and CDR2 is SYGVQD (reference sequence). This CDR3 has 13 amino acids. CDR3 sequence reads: CASQGGDTDTQYF. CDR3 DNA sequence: TGCGCCAGCCAAGGGGGAGACACAGATACGCAGTATTTT.

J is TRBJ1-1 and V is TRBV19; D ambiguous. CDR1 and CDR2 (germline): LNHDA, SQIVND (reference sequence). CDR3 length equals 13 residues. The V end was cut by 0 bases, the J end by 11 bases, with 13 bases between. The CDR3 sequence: CASSIDSVGAAFF. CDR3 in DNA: TGTGCCAGTAGTATAGATTCCGTGGGAGCCGCTTTCTTT.

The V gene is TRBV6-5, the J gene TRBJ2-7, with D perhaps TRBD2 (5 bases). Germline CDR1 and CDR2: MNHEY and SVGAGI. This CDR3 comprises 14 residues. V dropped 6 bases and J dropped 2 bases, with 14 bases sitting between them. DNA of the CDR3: TGTGCCAGCAGCAGGACTTTTGGACCCTACGAGCAGTACTTC. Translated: CASSRTFGPYEQYF.

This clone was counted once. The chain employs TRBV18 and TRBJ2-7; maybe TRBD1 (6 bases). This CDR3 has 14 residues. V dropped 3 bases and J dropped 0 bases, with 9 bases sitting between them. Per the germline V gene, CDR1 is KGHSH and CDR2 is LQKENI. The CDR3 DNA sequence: TGTGCCAGCTCACCGAAACAGGGCTCCTACGAGCAGTACTTC. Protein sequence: CASSPKQGSYEQYF.

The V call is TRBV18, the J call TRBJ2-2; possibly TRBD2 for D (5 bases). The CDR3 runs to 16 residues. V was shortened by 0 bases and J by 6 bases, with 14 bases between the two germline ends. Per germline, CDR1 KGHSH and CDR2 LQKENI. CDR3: CASSPPRVPGSGELFF. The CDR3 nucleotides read TGTGCCAGCTCACCACCGCGGGTACCTGGGTCCGGGGAGCTGTTTTTT.

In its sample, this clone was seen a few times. The CDR3 nucleotides read TGCGCCAGTACGGCGAGGGAAGGGATCGGGGAGCTGTTTTTT. Protein sequence: CASTAREGIGELFF. The chain is built from TRBV5-1 and TRBJ2-2, with D maybe TRBD2 (5 bases). Trimming shortened V by 8 bases and J by 7 bases, and 18 bases separated the two germline ends. Germline V gene data show CDR1 as SGHRS and CDR2 as YFSETQ. The CDR3 has 14 amino acids.

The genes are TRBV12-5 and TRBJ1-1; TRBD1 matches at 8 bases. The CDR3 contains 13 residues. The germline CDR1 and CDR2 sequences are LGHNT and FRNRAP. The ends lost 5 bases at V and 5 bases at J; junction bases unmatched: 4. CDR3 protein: CASGPDRGTEAFF. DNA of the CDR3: TGTGCTAGTGGTCCTGACAGGGGAACTGAAGCTTTCTTT.

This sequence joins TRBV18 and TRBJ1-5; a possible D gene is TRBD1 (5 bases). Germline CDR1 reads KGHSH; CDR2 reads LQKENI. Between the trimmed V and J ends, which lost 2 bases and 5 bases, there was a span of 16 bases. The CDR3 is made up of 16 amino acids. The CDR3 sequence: CASSPGAGQRDQPQHF. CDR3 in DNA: TGTGCCAGCTCACCAGGAGCGGGGCAACGGGATCAGCCCCAGCATTTT. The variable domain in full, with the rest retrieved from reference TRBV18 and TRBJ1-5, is NAGVMQNPRHLVRRRGQEARLRCSPMKGHSHVYWYRQLPEEGLKFMVYLQKENIIDESGMPKERFSAEFPKEGPSILRIQQVVRGDSAAYFCASSPGAGQRDQPQHFGDGTRLSIL.

The CDR3 region is CASSPPGRGNQPQHF. CDR3 DNA: TGTGCCAGCTCACCACCGGGCAGGGGCAATCAGCCCCAGCATTTT. The chain uses TRBV18 and TRBJ1-5, with D maybe TRBD1 (5 bases). CDR1 and CDR2 from the germline V gene are KGHSH and LQKENI. Trimming removed 0 bases from V and 2 bases from J, with 8 bases in between. The CDR3 totals 15 residues.

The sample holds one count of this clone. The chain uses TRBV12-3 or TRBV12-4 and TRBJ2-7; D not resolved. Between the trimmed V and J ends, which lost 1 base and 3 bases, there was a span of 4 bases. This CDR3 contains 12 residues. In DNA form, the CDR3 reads TGTGCCAGCAGTTTAGTTCTCTACGAGCAGTACTTC. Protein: CASSLVLYEQYF.

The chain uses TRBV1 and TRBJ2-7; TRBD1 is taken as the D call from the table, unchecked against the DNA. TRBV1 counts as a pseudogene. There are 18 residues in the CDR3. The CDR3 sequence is CTSRLMRLVFRGSGEQYF. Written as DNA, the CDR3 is TGCACCAGCCGACTTATGAGGCTAGTTTTTAGGGGCTCGGGCGAGCAGTACTTC.